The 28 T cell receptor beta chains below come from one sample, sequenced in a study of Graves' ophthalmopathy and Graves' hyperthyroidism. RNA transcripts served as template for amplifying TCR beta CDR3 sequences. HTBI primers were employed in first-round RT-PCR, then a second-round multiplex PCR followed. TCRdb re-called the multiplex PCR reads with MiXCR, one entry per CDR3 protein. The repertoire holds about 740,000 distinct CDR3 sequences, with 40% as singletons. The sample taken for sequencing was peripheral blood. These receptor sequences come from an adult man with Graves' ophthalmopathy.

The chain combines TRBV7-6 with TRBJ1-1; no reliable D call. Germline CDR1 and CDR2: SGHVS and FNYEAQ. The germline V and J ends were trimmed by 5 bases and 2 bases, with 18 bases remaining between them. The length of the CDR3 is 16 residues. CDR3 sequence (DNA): TGTGCCAGCAGCCAAGATTCGGGATACCCCAACACTGAAGCTTTCTTT. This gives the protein CASSQDSGYPNTEAFF. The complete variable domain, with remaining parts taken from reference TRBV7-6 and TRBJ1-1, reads GAGVSQSPRYKVTKRGQDVALRCDPISGHVSLYWYRQALGQGPEFLTYFNYEAQQDKSGLPNDRFSAERPEGSISTLTIQRTEQRDSAMYRCASSQDSGYPNTEAFFGQGTRLTVV.

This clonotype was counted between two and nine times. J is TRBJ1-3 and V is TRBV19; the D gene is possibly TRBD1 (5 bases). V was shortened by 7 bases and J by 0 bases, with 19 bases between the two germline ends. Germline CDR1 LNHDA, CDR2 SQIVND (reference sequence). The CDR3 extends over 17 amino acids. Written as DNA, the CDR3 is TGTGCCAGTACCCAGACTGCAGGGAGGTCCTCTGGAAACACCATATATTTT. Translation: CASTQTAGRSSGNTIYF.

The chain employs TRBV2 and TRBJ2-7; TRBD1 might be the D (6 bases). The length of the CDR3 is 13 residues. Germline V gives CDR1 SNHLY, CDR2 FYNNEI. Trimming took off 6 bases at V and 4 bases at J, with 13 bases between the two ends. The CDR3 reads CASSFKGVYEQYF. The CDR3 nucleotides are TGTGCCAGCAGCTTCAAGGGGGTTTACGAGCAGTACTTC.

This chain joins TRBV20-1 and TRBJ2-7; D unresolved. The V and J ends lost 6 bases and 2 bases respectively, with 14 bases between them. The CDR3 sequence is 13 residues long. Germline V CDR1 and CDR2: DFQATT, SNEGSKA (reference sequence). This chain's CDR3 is CSALRASAYEQYF. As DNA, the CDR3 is TGCAGTGCCCTCCGGGCCTCGGCCTACGAGCAGTACTTC.

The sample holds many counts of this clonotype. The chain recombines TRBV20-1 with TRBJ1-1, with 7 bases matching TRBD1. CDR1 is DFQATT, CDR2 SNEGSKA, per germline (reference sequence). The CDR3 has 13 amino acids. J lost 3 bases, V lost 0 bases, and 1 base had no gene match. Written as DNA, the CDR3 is TGCAGTGCTAGAGAAGACAGGGACACTGAAGCTTTCTTT. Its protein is CSAREDRDTEAFF.

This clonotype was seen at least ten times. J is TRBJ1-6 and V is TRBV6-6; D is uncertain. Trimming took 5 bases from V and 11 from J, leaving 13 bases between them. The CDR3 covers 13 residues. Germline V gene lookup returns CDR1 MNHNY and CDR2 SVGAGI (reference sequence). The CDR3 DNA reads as TGTGCCAGCAGTGAAGCTGCGAGGCCACCCCTCCACTTT. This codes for CASSEAARPPLHF.

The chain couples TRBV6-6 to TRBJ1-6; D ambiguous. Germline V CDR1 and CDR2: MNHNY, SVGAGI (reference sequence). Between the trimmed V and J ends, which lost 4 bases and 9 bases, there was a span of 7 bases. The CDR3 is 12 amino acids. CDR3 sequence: CASSSNFSPLHF. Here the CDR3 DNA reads TGTGCCAGCAGTTCCAACTTTTCACCCCTCCACTTT.

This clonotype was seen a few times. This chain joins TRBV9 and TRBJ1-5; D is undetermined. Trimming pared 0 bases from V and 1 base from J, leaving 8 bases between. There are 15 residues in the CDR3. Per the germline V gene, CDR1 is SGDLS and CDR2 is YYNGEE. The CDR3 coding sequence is TGTGCCAGCAGCGTAGGAAGCTCGAGCAATCAGCCCCAGCATTTT. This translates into CASSVGSSSNQPQHF.

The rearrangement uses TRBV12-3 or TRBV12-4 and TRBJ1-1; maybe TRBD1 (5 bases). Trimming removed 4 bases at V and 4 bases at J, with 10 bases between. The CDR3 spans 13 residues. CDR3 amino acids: CASSSQVGTEAFF. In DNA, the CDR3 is TGTGCCAGCAGTTCACAGGTGGGCACTGAAGCTTTCTTT.

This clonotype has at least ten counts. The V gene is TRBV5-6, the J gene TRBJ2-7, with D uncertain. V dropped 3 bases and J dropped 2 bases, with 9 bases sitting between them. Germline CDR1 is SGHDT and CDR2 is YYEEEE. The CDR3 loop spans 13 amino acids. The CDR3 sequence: CASSWGVPYEQYF. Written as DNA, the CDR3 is TGTGCCAGCAGCTGGGGTGTACCCTACGAGCAGTACTTC.

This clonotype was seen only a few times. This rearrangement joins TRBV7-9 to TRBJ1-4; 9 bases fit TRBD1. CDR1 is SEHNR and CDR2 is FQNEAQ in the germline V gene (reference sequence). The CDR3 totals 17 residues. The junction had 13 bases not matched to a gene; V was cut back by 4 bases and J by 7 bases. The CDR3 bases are TGTGCCAGCAGCTACAGGACAGGGGCCCGCGGATCTGAAAAACTGTTTTTT. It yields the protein CASSYRTGARGSEKLFF.

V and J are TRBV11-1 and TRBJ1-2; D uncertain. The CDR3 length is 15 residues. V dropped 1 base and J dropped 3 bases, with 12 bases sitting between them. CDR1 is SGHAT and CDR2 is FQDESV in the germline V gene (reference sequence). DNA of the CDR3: TGTGCCAGCAGCTTAGGCCGGGCCCGGGACTATGGCTACACCTTC. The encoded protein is CASSLGRARDYGYTF. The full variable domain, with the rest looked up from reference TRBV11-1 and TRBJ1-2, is EAEVAQSPRYKITEKSQAVAFWCDPISGHATLYWYRQILGQGPELLVQFQDESVVDDSQLPKDRFSAERLKGVDSTLKIQPAELGDSAMYLCASSLGRARDYGYTFGSGTRLTVV.

This CDR3 is CASSPPTTGGSGELFF. DNA for the CDR3: TGTGCCAGCTCACCACCGACGACAGGGGGTTCCGGGGAGCTGTTTTTT. This chain links TRBV25-1 with TRBJ2-2, with TRBD1 identical over 9 bases. CDR3 length: 16 amino acids. Germline lookup yields CDR1 MGHDK and CDR2 SYGVNS. After removal of 8 bases from V and 6 bases from J, the junction contained 13 bases not matched to a gene.

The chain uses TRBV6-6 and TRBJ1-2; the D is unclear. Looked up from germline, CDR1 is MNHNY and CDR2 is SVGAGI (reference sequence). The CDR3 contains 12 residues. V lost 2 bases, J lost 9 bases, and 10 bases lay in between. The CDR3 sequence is CASSYAGRRYTF. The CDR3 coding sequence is TGTGCCAGCAGTTACGCGGGGAGACGCTACACCTTC.

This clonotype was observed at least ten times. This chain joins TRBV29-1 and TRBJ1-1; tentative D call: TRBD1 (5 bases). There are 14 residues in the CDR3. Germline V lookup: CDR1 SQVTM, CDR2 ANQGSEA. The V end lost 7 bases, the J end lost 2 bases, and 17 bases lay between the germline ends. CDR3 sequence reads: CSASAGTSNTEAFF. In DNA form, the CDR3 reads TGCAGCGCGAGTGCCGGGACTTCTAACACTGAAGCTTTCTTT.

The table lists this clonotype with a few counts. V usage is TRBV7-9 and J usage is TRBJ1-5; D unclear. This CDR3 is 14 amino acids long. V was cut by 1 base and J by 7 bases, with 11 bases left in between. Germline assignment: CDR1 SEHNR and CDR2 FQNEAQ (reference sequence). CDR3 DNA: TGTGCCAGCAGCTTAGAAGGTCTAGGCCAGCCCCAGCATTTT. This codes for CASSLEGLGQPQHF.

CDR3 protein: CASSQDRAENSPLHF. CDR3 DNA: TGTGCCAGCAGCCAAGATAGGGCAGAGAATTCACCCCTCCACTTT. V and J are TRBV4-2 and TRBJ1-6; no definite D call. The CDR3 has 15 amino acids. Germline CDR1 is LGHNA and CDR2 is YNFKEQ. The V end lost 0 bases, the J end lost 7 bases, and 10 bases lay between the germline ends.

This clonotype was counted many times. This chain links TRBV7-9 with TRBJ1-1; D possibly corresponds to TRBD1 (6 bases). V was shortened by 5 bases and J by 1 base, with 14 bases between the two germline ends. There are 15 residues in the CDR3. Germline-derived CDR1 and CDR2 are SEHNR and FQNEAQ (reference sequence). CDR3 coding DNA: TGTGCCAGCAGCCCACAGGGCACGGGGAACACTGAAGCTTTCTTT. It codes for CASSPQGTGNTEAFF.

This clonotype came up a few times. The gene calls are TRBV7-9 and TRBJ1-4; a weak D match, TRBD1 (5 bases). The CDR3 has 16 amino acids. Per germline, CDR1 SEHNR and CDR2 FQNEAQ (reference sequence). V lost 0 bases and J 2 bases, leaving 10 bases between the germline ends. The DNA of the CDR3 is TGTGCCAGCAGCTTAGCGATAACAGGCACTAATGAAAAACTGTTTTTT. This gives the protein CASSLAITGTNEKLFF.

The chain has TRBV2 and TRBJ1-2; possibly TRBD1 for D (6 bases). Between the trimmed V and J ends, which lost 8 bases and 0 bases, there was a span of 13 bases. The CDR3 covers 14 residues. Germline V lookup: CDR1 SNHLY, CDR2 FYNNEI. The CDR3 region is CASRPDSANYGYTF. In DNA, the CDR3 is TGTGCCAGCCGACCGGACAGTGCTAACTATGGCTACACCTTC.

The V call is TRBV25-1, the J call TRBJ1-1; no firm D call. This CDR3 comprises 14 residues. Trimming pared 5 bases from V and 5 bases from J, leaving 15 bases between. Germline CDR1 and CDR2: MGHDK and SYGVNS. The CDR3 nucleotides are TGTGCCAGCAGTTTAGAGGAGACTGGAACTGAAGCTTTCTTT. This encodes CASSLEETGTEAFF.

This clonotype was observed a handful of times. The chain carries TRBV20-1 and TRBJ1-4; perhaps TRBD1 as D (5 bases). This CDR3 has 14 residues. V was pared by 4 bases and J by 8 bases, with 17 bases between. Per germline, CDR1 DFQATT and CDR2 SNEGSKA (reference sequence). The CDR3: CSATRGTSGEKLFF. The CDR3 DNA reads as TGCAGTGCTACCCGCGGGACCTCGGGAGAAAAACTGTTTTTT.

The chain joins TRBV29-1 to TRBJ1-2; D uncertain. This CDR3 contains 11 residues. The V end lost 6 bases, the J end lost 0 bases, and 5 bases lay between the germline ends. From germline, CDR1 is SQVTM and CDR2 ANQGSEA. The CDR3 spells CSVEANYGYTF. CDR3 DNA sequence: TGCAGCGTAGAGGCTAACTATGGCTACACCTTC. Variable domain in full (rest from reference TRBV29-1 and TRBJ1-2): SAVISQKPSRDICQRGTSLTIQCQVDSQVTMMFWYRQQPGQSLTLIATANQGSEATYESGFVIDKFPISRPNLTFSTLTVSNMSPEDSSIYLCSVEANYGYTFGSGTRLTVV.

CDR3: CASSQEDRVNQPQYF. In nucleotides, the CDR3 is TGTGCCAGCAGCCAAGAGGACAGGGTAAATCAGCCCCAGTACTTC. The chain joins TRBV4-2 to TRBJ2-5; 8 bases line up with TRBD1. V lost 0 bases, J lost 9 bases, and 9 bases stayed unmatched. The germline gives CDR1 LGHNA, CDR2 YNFKEQ. The CDR3 has 15 amino acids.

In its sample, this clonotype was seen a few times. The CDR3 protein is CASSTGGANTGELFF. The CDR3 coding sequence is TGTGCCAGCAGTACTGGGGGGGCGAACACCGGGGAGCTGTTTTTT. V usage is TRBV4-2 and J usage is TRBJ2-2, with 7 bases identical to TRBD2. The CDR3 extends over 15 amino acids. V lost 6 bases and J lost 0; bases outside the gene matches: 4. The germline gives CDR1 LGHNA, CDR2 YNFKEQ.

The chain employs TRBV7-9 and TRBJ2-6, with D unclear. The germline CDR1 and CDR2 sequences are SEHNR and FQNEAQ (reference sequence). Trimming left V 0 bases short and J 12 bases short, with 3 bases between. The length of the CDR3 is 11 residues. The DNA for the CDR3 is TGTGCCAGCAGCTTAGCCCGCGTCCTGACTTTC. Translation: CASSLARVLTF.

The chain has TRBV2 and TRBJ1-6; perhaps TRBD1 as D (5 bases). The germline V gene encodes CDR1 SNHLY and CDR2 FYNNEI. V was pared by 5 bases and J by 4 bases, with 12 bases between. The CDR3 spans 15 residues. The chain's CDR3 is CASSSRAGYNSPLHF. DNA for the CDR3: TGTGCCAGCAGTTCCAGGGCGGGATATAATTCACCCCTCCACTTT. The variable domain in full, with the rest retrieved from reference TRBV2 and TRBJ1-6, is EPEVTQTPSHQVTQMGQEVILRCVPISNHLYFYWYRQILGQKVEFLVSFYNNEISEKSEIFDDQFSVERPDGSNFTLKIRSTKLEDSAMYFCASSSRAGYNSPLHFGNGTRLTVT.

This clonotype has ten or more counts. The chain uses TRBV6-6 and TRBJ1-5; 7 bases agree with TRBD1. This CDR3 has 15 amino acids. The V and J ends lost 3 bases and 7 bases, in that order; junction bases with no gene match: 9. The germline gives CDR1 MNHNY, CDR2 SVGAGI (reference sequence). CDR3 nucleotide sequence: TGTGCCAGCAGTTATAGACAGGGAACGGACCAGCCCCAGCATTTT. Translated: CASSYRQGTDQPQHF.